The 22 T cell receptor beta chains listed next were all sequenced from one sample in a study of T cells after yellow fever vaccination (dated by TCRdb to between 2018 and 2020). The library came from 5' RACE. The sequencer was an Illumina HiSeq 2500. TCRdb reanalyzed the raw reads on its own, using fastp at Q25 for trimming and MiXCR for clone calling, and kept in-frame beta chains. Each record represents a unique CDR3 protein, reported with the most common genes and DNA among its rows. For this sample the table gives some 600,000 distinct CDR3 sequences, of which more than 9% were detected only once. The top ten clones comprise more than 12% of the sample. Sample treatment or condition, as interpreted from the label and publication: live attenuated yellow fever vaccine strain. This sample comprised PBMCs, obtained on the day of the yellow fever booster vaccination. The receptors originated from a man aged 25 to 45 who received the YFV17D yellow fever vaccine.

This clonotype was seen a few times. The CDR3 sequence is CASSLETGVQPQHF. As DNA, the CDR3 is TGCGCCAGCAGCTTGGAAACAGGGGTCCAGCCCCAGCATTTT. The chain combines TRBV5-1 with TRBJ1-5, with 7 bases aligning to TRBD1. V shed 0 bases, J shed 7 bases, and the junction held 4 bases outside the gene matches. The CDR3 covers 14 residues. Germline loops: CDR1 SGHRS, CDR2 YFSETQ.

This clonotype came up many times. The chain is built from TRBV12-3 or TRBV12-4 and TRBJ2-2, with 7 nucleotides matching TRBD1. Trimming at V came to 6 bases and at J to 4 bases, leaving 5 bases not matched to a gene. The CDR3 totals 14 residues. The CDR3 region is CASSQDRVTGELFF. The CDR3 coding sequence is TGTGCCAGCAGCCAAGACAGGGTCACCGGGGAGCTGTTTTTT.

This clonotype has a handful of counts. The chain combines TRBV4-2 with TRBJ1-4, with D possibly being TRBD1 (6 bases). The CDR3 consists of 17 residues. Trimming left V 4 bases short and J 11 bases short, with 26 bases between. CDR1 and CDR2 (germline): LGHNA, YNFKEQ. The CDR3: CASSLAGTPREGGKLFF. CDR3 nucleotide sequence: TGTGCCAGCAGCCTGGCCGGGACTCCACGGGAAGGGGGGAAACTGTTTTTT.

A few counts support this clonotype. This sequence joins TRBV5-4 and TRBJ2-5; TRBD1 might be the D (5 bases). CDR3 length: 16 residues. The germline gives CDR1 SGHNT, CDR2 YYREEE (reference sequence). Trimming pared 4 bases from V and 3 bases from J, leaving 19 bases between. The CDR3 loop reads CASSPPRGQGEETQYF. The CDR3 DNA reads TGTGCCAGCAGCCCTCCCCGTGGGCAGGGCGAAGAGACCCAGTACTTC.

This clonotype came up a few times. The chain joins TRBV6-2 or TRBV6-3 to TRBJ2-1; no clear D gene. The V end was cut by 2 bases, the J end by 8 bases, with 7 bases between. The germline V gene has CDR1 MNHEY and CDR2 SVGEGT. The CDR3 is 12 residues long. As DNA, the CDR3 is TGTGCCAGCAGTTACGTGTGGCATGAGCAGTTCTTC. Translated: CASSYVWHEQFF.

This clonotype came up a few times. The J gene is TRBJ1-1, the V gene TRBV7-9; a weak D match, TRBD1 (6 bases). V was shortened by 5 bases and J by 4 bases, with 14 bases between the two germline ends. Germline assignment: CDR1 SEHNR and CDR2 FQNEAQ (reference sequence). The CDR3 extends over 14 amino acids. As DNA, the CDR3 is TGTGCCAGCAGCGATCGGACAGAATCCACTGAAGCTTTCTTT. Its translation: CASSDRTESTEAFF. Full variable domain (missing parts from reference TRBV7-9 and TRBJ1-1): DTGVSQNPRHKITKRGQNVTFRCDPISEHNRLYWYRQTLGQGPEFLTYFQNEAQLEKSRLLSDRFSAERPKGSFSTLEIQRTEQGDSAMYLCASSDRTESTEAFFGQGTRLTVV.

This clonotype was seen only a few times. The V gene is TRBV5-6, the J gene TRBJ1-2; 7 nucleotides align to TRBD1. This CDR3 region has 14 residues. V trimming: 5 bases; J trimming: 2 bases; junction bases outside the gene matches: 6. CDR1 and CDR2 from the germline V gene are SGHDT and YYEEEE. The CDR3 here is CASRRDRPNYGYTF. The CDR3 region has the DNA TGTGCCAGCAGACGGGACAGACCAAACTATGGCTACACCTTC.

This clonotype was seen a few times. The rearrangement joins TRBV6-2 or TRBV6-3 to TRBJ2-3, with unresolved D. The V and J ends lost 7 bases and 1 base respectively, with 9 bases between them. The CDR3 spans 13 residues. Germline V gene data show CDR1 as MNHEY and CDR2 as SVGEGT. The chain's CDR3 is CASMVGGTDTQYF. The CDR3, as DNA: TGTGCCAGCATGGTAGGAGGCACAGATACGCAGTATTTT.

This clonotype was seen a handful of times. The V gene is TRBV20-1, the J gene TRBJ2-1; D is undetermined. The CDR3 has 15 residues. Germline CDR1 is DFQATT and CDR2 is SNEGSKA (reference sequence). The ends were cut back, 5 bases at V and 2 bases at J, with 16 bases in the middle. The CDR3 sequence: CSAFLSGLAYNEQFF. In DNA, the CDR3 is TGCAGTGCTTTCCTGAGTGGATTGGCCTACAATGAGCAGTTCTTC.

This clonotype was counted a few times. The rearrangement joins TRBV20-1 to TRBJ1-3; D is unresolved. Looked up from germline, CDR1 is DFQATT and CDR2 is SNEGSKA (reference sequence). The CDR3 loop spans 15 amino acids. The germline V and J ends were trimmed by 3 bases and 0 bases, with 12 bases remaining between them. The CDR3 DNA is TGCAGTGCTAGCAAGGGAGAAGTCTCTGGAAACACCATATATTTT. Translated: CSASKGEVSGNTIYF.

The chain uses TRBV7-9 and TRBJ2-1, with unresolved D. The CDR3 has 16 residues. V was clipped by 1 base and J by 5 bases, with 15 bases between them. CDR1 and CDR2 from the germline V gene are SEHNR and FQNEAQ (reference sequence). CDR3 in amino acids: CASSLDLSAQHNEQFF. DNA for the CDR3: TGTGCCAGCAGCTTAGATCTGAGCGCCCAGCACAATGAGCAGTTCTTC.

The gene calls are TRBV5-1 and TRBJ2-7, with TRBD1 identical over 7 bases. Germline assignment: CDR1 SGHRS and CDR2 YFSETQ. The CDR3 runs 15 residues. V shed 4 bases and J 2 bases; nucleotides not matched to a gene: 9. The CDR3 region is CASSIGQAPTYEQYF. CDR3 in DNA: TGCGCCAGCAGCATCGGACAGGCGCCTACCTACGAGCAGTACTTC.

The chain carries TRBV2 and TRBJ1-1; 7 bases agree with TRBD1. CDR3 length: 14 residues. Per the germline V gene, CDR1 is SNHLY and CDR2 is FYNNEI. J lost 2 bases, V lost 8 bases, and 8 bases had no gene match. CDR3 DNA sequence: TGTGCCAGCCGCCGGGACAGAGACAACACTGAAGCTTTCTTT. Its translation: CASRRDRDNTEAFF. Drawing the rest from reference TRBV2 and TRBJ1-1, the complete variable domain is EPEVTQTPSHQVTQMGQEVILRCVPISNHLYFYWYRQILGQKVEFLVSFYNNEISEKSEIFDDQFSVERPDGSNFTLKIRSTKLEDSAMYFCASRRDRDNTEAFFGQGTRLTVV.

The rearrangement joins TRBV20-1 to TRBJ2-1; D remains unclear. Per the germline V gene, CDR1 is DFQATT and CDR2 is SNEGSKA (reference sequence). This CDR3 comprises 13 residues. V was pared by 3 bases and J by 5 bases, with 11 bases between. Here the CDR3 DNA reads TGCAGTGCTAGTGCCACTGCCAACAATGAGCAGTTCTTC. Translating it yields CSASATANNEQFF.

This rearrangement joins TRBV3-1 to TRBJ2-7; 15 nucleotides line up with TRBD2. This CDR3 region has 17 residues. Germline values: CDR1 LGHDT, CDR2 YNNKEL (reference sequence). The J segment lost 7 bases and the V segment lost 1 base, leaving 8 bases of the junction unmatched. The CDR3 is CASSQGTSGRAVREQYF. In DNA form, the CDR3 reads TGTGCCAGCAGCCAAGGGACTAGCGGGAGGGCCGTGCGGGAGCAGTACTTC.

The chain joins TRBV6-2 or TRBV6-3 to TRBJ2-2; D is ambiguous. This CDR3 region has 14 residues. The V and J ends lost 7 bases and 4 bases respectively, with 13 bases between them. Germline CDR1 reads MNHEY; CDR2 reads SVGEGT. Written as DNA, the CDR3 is TGTGCCAGCACCATTTCGGACGGCACCGGGGAGCTGTTTTTT. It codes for CASTISDGTGELFF.

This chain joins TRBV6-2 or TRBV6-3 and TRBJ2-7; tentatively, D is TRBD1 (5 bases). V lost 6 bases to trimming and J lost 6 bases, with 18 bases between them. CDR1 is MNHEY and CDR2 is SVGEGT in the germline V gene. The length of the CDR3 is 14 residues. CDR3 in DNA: TGTGCCAGCAGCACGCGAAAGGGGCCGGGCGAGCAGTACTTC. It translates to CASSTRKGPGEQYF.

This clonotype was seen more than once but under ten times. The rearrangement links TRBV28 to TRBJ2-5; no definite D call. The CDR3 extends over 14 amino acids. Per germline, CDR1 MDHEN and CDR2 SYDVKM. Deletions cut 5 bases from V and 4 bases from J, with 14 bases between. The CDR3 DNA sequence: TGTGCCAGCAGTATTGGAACTGCGGTAGAGACCCAGTACTTC. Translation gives CASSIGTAVETQYF.

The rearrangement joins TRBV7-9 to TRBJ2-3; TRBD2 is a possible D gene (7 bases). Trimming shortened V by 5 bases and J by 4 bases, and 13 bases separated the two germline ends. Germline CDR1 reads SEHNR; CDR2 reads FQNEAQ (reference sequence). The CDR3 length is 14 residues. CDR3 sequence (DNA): TGTGCCAGCAGCACCCAGGGGAGGGCAGATACGCAGTATTTT. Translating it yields CASSTQGRADTQYF.

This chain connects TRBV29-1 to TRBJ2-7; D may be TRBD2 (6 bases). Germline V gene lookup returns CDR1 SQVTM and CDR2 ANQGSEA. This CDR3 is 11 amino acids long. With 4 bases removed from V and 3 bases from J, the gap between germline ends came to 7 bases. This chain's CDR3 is CSVATSYEQYF. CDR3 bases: TGCAGCGTTGCGACTAGCTACGAGCAGTACTTC.

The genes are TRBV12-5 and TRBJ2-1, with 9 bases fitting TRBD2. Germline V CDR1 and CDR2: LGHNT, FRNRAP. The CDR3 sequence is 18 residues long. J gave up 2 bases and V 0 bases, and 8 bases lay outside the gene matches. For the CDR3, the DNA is TGTGCTAGTGGTTTGGTACGAACATCTAGCGGGACCTACAATGAGCAGTTCTTC. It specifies CASGLVRTSSGTYNEQFF.

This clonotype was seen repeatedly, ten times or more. CDR3 amino acids: CASSLAFQETQYF. CDR3 nucleotides: TGTGCCAGCAGCTTAGCTTTCCAAGAGACCCAGTACTTC. This chain links TRBV7-2 with TRBJ2-5; no firm D call. The V gene lost 0 bases and the J gene lost 1 base, with 3 bases spanning the gap. Germline CDR1 reads SGHTA; CDR2 reads FQGNSA. The CDR3 consists of 13 residues.